One and the same sample provided the 8 T cell receptor beta chains below, sequenced in a study of T cell responses to AZD1222 COVID-19 vaccine. Sequencing used immunoSEQ multiplex PCR; TCRdb keeps in-frame clones, though not all of them. The sample has 200,000 or so clones, about 90% seen once; the top ten hold more than 7%. This specimen was peripheral blood, taken on day 0 of AZD1222 vaccination. These receptor sequences come from an adult in good health.

V and J are TRBV7-8 and TRBJ1-6, with 7 bases aligning to TRBD1. The CDR3 runs to 14 residues. In germline, CDR1 is SGHVS, CDR2 FQNEAQ. J lost 7 bases, V lost 7 bases, and 7 bases had no gene match. CDR3 bases: TGTGCCAGCAAGCCCGGGACAGCGAATTCACCCCTCCACTTT. It encodes CASKPGTANSPLHF.

Only one count was recorded for this clone. The chain has TRBV15 and TRBJ2-5; a weak D match, TRBD2 (5 bases). The ends were cut back, 3 bases at V and 5 bases at J, with 16 bases in the middle. This CDR3 comprises 15 residues. Germline V lookup: CDR1 LNHNV, CDR2 YYDKDF (reference sequence). CDR3 in amino acids: CATSSSTREPETQYF. Written as DNA, the CDR3 is TGTGCCACCAGCAGCTCAACTAGGGAGCCGGAGACCCAGTACTTC.

This clone has just a few counts. This chain links TRBV29-1 with TRBJ2-3, with 9 bases aligning to TRBD2. V lost 5 bases, J lost 1 base, and 4 bases stayed unmatched. CDR1 SQVTM and CDR2 ANQGSEA come from the germline V gene. This CDR3 region has 14 residues. The CDR3 nucleotides read TGCAGCGTTCCAAGGACTAGCGGCACAGATACGCAGTATTTT. Amino acids: CSVPRTSGTDTQYF.

The CDR3 is CASSVEGHTEAFF. The CDR3 DNA reads as TGTGCCAGCAGCGTAGAAGGGCACACTGAAGCTTTCTTT. V usage is TRBV9 and J usage is TRBJ1-1; D unclear. CDR3 length: 13 residues. In germline, CDR1 is SGDLS, CDR2 YYNGEE. V lost 0 bases, J lost 3 bases, and 6 bases lay in between.

The rearrangement joins TRBV5-8 to TRBJ2-7; D might be TRBD2 (5 bases). The CDR3 is 14 residues long. The V gene lost 0 bases and the J gene lost 0 bases, with 7 bases spanning the gap. Germline-derived CDR1 and CDR2 are SGHTS and YDEGEE. The CDR3 is CASSLGRGSYEQYF. CDR3 DNA: TGTGCCAGCAGCTTGGGTCGGGGCTCCTACGAGCAGTACTTC.

This sequence joins TRBV5-1 and TRBJ2-1, with 8 bases matching TRBD1. The trim removed 4 bases at V and 2 bases at J, leaving 5 bases unmatched. Germline loops: CDR1 SGHRS, CDR2 YFSETQ. This CDR3 contains 15 residues. CDR3 in amino acids: CASSQQGAAYNEQFF. For the CDR3, the DNA is TGCGCCAGCAGCCAGCAGGGGGCGGCCTACAATGAGCAGTTCTTC.

In this sample, this clone turned up a few times. The rearrangement joins TRBV4-3 to TRBJ1-6, with D perhaps TRBD1 (5 bases). Germline CDR1 and CDR2: LGHNA and YSLEER. V dropped 0 bases and J dropped 8 bases, with 11 bases sitting between them. The CDR3 sequence is 15 residues long. This CDR3 reads CASSQDRGLDSPLHF. The DNA for the CDR3 is TGCGCCAGCAGCCAAGACCGGGGGTTGGATTCACCCCTCCACTTT.

The V and J genes are TRBV15 and TRBJ2-5; 8 bases line up with TRBD1. CDR1 LNHNV and CDR2 YYDKDF come from the germline V gene (reference sequence). V lost 5 bases and J lost 5; bases outside the gene matches: 7. CDR3 length equals 14 residues. CDR3 protein: CATSPGQAKETQYF. The CDR3 DNA is TGTGCCACCAGCCCGGGACAGGCCAAGGAGACCCAGTACTTC.